The rows below give T cell receptor beta chains drawn from one sample of a study of monozygotic twins with inflammatory bowel disease. Each CDR3 protein gets one entry in TCRdb, which reprocessed the 5' RACE reads and gives no DNA. Its clone listing holds approximately 100,000 distinct CDR3 sequences. Material for sequencing was blood. The origin of the receptors is a human donor with ulcerative colitis or Crohn's disease, or a healthy co-twin of an affected twin (not recorded which). The CDR3 runs from the conserved cysteine through the conserved F or W. Clone size is not always given. Where it is, it says once, few, many or a class for expanded clones.

V gene	J gene	clone size	CDR3 protein
TRBV15	TRBJ2-5	NA	CATREEYGETQYF
TRBV6-6	TRBJ1-2	NA	CASSYPTGDYGYTF
TRBV5-1	TRBJ2-3	NA	CASKGGDTQYF
TRBV1	TRBJ2-3	NA	CTSSQVAGGPDTQYF
TRBV19	TRBJ2-2	NA	CASSPWGAGELFF
TRBV4-2	TRBJ1-1	NA	CASSQGRSGQDTEAFF
TRBV7-9	TRBJ1-4	NA	CASSLAGGNEKLFF
TRBV6-1	TRBJ2-5	NA	CASSEIRGLGETQYF
TRBV7-9	TRBJ1-3	NA	CASSVGTGGMNTIYF
TRBV7-6	TRBJ1-2	NA	CASSTPGQSYGYTF
TRBV20-1	TRBJ1-1	NA	CSARPRDRGGGTEAFF
TRBV3-1	TRBJ2-2	NA	CASSQEGDRVTGELFF
TRBV7-2	TRBJ2-5	NA	CASSLLVLETQYF
TRBV4-2	TRBJ1-4	NA	CASSQAANEKLFF
TRBV7-3	TRBJ2-2	NA	CASSLTERGNTGELFF
TRBV7-9	TRBJ2-6	NA	CASSPGANVLTF
TRBV6-6	TRBJ2-7	NA	CASSYRDEQYF
TRBV19	TRBJ2-3	NA	CASRDRAGGTDTQYF
TRBV5-6	TRBJ2-2	NA	CASSKGILTGELFF
TRBV28	TRBJ2-7	NA	CASSLGGDEDEQYF
TRBV28	TRBJ1-4	NA	CASHRGRDEKLFF
TRBV3-1	TRBJ1-3	NA	CASSRTGFGNTIYF
TRBV6-4	TRBJ1-5	NA	CASSDSKWGQGNQPQHF
TRBV12-3/TRBV12-4	TRBJ1-1	NA	CASRPGLGYSLF
TRBV28	TRBJ2-1	NA	CASSSLLERGSYNEQFF
TRBV6-2/TRBV6-3	TRBJ2-1	NA	CASMTSGRYEQFF
TRBV10-3	TRBJ2-5	NA	CATGFQETQYF
TRBV27	TRBJ2-7	NA	CASSLSFSAYEQYF
TRBV20-1	TRBJ2-1	NA	CSAEGFNYNEQFF
TRBV13	TRBJ2-6	NA	CASSATRANVLTF
TRBV5-1	TRBJ2-2	NA	CASSTQGAEYTGELFF
TRBV19	TRBJ1-2	NA	CASNHESLYGYTF
TRBV5-1	TRBJ2-5	medium-sized	CASSLGLQETQYF
TRBV7-2	TRBJ2-1	NA	CASSLRRLRVNSYNEQFF
TRBV19	TRBJ1-2	NA	CASRGQGNYGYTF
TRBV4-3	TRBJ2-2	NA	CASSPQQAPNTGELFF
TRBV2	TRBJ1-3	NA	CASSEDGTGIGNTIYF
TRBV9	TRBJ2-2	NA	CASSVEWGVNFTGELFF
TRBV6-1	TRBJ2-4	NA	CASSRDRGMPKNIQYF
TRBV3-1	TRBJ2-2	NA	CASSQDGQYTGELFF
TRBV29-1	TRBJ2-2	NA	CSVLTGFANTGELFF
TRBV12-3/TRBV12-4	TRBJ2-4	NA	CASSFLTQGVDIQYF
TRBV2	TRBJ1-3	NA	CASSGFDRGNTIYF
TRBV4-2	TRBJ1-3	NA	CASSQWAGGIETSGNTIYF
TRBV5-1	TRBJ2-7	NA	CASSSLPGQGQGEQYF
TRBV4-2	TRBJ1-4	NA	CASSQRRGNEKLFF
TRBV20-1	TRBJ2-7	NA	CSARYYYEQYF
TRBV28	TRBJ2-1	NA	CASSLMGGVEQFF
TRBV20-1	TRBJ2-5	NA	CSARDLGLVRETQYF
TRBV4-3	TRBJ2-1	NA	CASSQDLDHPPHNEQFF
TRBV3-1	TRBJ2-7	NA	CASSQKLAYEQYF
TRBV29-1	TRBJ2-1	NA	CSGTGTQLLGEQFF
TRBV18	TRBJ2-2	NA	CASSPLSRDTGELFF